Presented here are 30 T cell receptor beta chains from one specimen sequenced in a study of blood T cell repertoires in COVID-19 (dated by TCRdb to the early 2020s). Preparation of the library involved the immunoSEQ multiplex PCR assay. TCRdb carries this immuneACCESS record with in-frame sequences only. Its versions omit some clonotypes, under half of them owing to an unresolved V gene in the studies checked, with the rest unexplained. For this sample there are about 62,000 clones; 86% appear just once. 1.3% of the sample lies in the top ten. Sequences were obtained from peripheral blood. Every receptor here comes from a woman aged 80 or over with acute or convalescent COVID-19.

The chain employs TRBV7-2 and TRBJ1-4; D not resolved. Germline V CDR1 and CDR2: SGHTA, FQGNSA. This CDR3 has 14 amino acids. Trimming left V 8 bases short and J 8 bases short, with 18 bases between. The chain's CDR3 is CASALGGAGEKLFF. In DNA form, the CDR3 reads TGTGCCAGCGCCCTGGGAGGCGCGGGAGAAAAACTGTTTTTT.

Regarding this clone: Other DNA sequences in the sample encode the same CDR3. V usage is TRBV18 and J usage is TRBJ1-6, with TRBD1 as a possible D gene (6 bases). The germline gives CDR1 KGHSH, CDR2 LQKENI. CDR3 length equals 14 residues. Trimming removed 3 bases at V and 4 bases at J, with 7 bases between. The CDR3 here is CASSPDSYNSPLHF. The CDR3 DNA is TGTGCCAGCTCACCGGACAGTTATAATTCACCCCTCCACTTT.

A single count supports this clone. The chain recombines TRBV6-5 with TRBJ1-3; the match to TRBD1 covers 7 bases. The V segment lost 6 bases and the J segment 1 base; nucleotides outside the gene matches: 0. Germline V gene data show CDR1 as MNHEY and CDR2 as SVGAGI. The CDR3 loop spans 13 amino acids. CDR3 sequence reads: CASRTGSGNTIYF. Here the CDR3 DNA reads TGTGCCAGCAGGACAGGGTCTGGAAACACCATATATTTT.

J is TRBJ2-5 and V is TRBV5-8, with TRBD2 as a possible D gene (6 bases). This CDR3 is built from 11 residues. Between the trimmed V and J ends, which lost 3 bases and 11 bases, there was a span of 11 bases. CDR1 SGHTS and CDR2 YDEGEE come from the germline V gene. The CDR3 DNA is TGTGCCAGCAGCTCGGGGACTCAACAGTACTTC. This codes for CASSSGTQQYF.

The chain is built from TRBV11-3 and TRBJ1-1; D is unclear. Trimming pared 3 bases from V and 1 base from J, leaving 6 bases between. The germline V gene has CDR1 SGHNT and CDR2 YENEEA. The CDR3 sequence is 13 residues long. CDR3 bases: TGTGCCAGCAGCTTCGGGGAGAACACTGAAGCTTTCTTT. The encoded protein is CASSFGENTEAFF. The full variable domain, with the rest looked up from reference TRBV11-3 and TRBJ1-1, is EAGVVQSPRYKIIEKKQPVAFWCNPISGHNTLYWYLQNLGQGPELLIRYENEEAVDDSQLPKDRFSAERLKGVDSTLKIQPAELGDSAVYLCASSFGENTEAFFGQGTRLTVV.

This chain links TRBV5-1 with TRBJ1-5; weak D call: TRBD1 (5 bases). V lost 0 bases to trimming and J lost 0 bases, with 10 bases between them. CDR3 length equals 16 residues. The germline CDR1 and CDR2 sequences are SGHRS and YFSETQ. CDR3 nucleotide sequence: TGCGCCAGCAGCTTGGACGGGGGAAATAGCAATCAGCCCCAGCATTTT. It codes for CASSLDGGNSNQPQHF. Full variable domain (missing parts from reference TRBV5-1 and TRBJ1-5): KAGVTQTPRYLIKTRGQQVTLSCSPISGHRSVSWYQQTPGQGLQFLFEYFSETQRNKGNFPGRFSGRQFSNSRSEMNVSTLELGDSALYLCASSLDGGNSNQPQHFGDGTRLSIL.

The chain employs TRBV28 and TRBJ2-1; the match to TRBD2 covers 7 bases. The V gene end was trimmed by 6 bases and the J gene end by 6 bases; junction bases not matched to a gene: 11. Germline CDR1 is MDHEN and CDR2 is SYDVKM. CDR3 length: 15 residues. The CDR3 protein is CASSPPAGSPNEQFF. In DNA, the CDR3 is TGTGCCAGCAGCCCGCCAGCGGGATCCCCCAATGAGCAGTTCTTC. Looking up the rest from reference TRBV28 and TRBJ2-1 gives the full variable domain: DVKVTQSSRYLVKRTGEKVFLECVQDMDHENMFWYRQDPGLGLRLIYFSYDVKMKEKGDIPEGYSVSREKKERFSLILESASTNQTSMYLCASSPPAGSPNEQFFGPGTRLTVL.

This clone was found once. This chain connects TRBV5-4 to TRBJ2-2; the match to TRBD2 covers 7 bases. Trimming cost V 10 bases and J 3 bases; bases outside gene matches: 15. CDR1 is SGHNT and CDR2 is YYREEE in the germline V gene (reference sequence). The CDR3 sequence is 16 residues long. The CDR3 region is CAAGDQALTHTGELFF. The DNA of the CDR3 is TGTGCCGCGGGGGACCAGGCCTTAACTCACACCGGGGAGCTGTTTTTT.

This chain links TRBV27 with TRBJ1-4; 8 bases agree with TRBD1. Germline V gives CDR1 MNHEY, CDR2 SMNVEV (reference sequence). Trimming at V came to 5 bases and at J to 6 bases, leaving 8 bases not matched to a gene. The CDR3 is made up of 15 amino acids. The CDR3 DNA reads TGTGCCAGCAGTGAGCGACAGGGGTCGTATGAAAAACTGTTTTTT. Encoded protein: CASSERQGSYEKLFF.

The chain uses TRBV6-1 and TRBJ2-7, with 7 bases identical to TRBD2. The CDR3 has 13 amino acids. With 6 bases clipped from V and 2 bases from J, the junction kept 4 bases outside the gene matches. The germline CDR1 and CDR2 sequences are MNHNS and SASEGT. CDR3 in DNA: TGTGCCAGCAGATGGAGCGGGACCTACGAGCAGTACTTC. Translating it yields CASRWSGTYEQYF.

The chain uses TRBV19 and TRBJ2-2; D gene unclear. There are 14 residues in the CDR3. V shed 3 bases and J shed 3 bases, with 8 bases lying between them. Germline loops: CDR1 LNHDA, CDR2 SQIVND (reference sequence). The CDR3 region is CASSIGAHTGELFF. The DNA of the CDR3 is TGTGCCAGTAGTATCGGAGCACACACCGGGGAGCTGTTTTTT.

The chain has TRBV7-2 and TRBJ2-7, with 7 bases matching TRBD2. This CDR3 contains 15 residues. V shed 1 base and J 2 bases; nucleotides not matched to a gene: 5. Germline loops: CDR1 SGHTA, CDR2 FQGNSA. CDR3 DNA: TGTGCCAGCAGCTTAGGGCTAGCGGCAGCCTACGAGCAGTACTTC. Translated, it gives CASSLGLAAAYEQYF.

The V gene is TRBV19, the J gene TRBJ2-5; tentative D call: TRBD2 (5 bases). V lost 11 bases and J lost 0, with 19 bases in between. Germline V lookup: CDR1 LNHDA, CDR2 SQIVND (reference sequence). The CDR3 sequence is 15 residues long. The CDR3 DNA is TGTGCCTCCCGAGGGCTTCATGGGAACCAAGAGACCCAGTACTTC. Its translation is CASRGLHGNQETQYF.

This clone was recorded a few times. The same CDR3 can be traced to other DNA sequences in this sample. This chain links TRBV5-1 with TRBJ1-3; 8 nucleotides line up with TRBD1. The CDR3 length is 16 residues. V shed 0 bases and J 3 bases; nucleotides not matched to a gene: 5. The germline CDR1 and CDR2 sequences are SGHRS and YFSETQ. Here the CDR3 reads CASSLGQGAGGNTIYF. The CDR3 bases are TGCGCCAGCAGCTTGGGGCAGGGGGCTGGTGGAAACACCATATATTTT.

The CDR3 nucleotides read TGTGCCAGCAGCTTCAGGGGGAGTCTTCCGAACACTGAAGCTTTCTTT. It codes for CASSFRGSLPNTEAFF. The rearrangement uses TRBV9 and TRBJ1-1; 7 bases align to TRBD1. The length of the CDR3 is 16 residues. The V gene end was trimmed by 4 bases and the J gene end by 1 base; junction bases not matched to a gene: 10. CDR1 and CDR2 (germline): SGDLS, YYNGEE.

This chain joins TRBV2 and TRBJ1-1; D is perhaps TRBD1 (5 bases). V was pared by 6 bases and J by 5 bases, with 10 bases between. Germline V CDR1 and CDR2: SNHLY, FYNNEI. CDR3 length: 12 amino acids. CDR3 protein: CASRGRGTEAFF. The CDR3 nucleotides read TGTGCCAGCAGGGGGCGGGGGACTGAAGCTTTCTTT.

The rearrangement links TRBV12-3 or TRBV12-4 to TRBJ1-6; D is ambiguous. Deletions cut 7 bases from V and 7 bases from J, with 11 bases between. The CDR3 contains 13 residues. The CDR3 is CASTAWRNSPLHF. The CDR3 DNA follows: TGTGCCAGCACCGCCTGGAGAAATTCACCCCTCCACTTT.

This clone was seen more than once but under ten times. This sequence joins TRBV5-5 and TRBJ2-4; D remains ambiguous. V lost 0 bases, J lost 5 bases, and 12 bases lay in between. CDR1 is SGHKS and CDR2 is YYEKEE in the germline V gene (reference sequence). The CDR3 runs 15 residues. The DNA of the CDR3 is TGTGCCAGCAGCTTGGTTATATGGGCAGAAAACATTCAGTACTTC. Encoded protein: CASSLVIWAENIQYF.

The chain uses TRBV7-2 and TRBJ2-7; TRBD1 aligns across 11 bases. The germline gives CDR1 SGHTA, CDR2 FQGNSA. Trimming removed 5 bases from V and 3 bases from J; junction bases left unmatched: 6. This CDR3 has 15 amino acids. In nucleotides, the CDR3 is TGTGCCAGCAGCGTAGGACAGGGGGCTTTCTACGAGCAGTACTTC. Translation: CASSVGQGAFYEQYF.

This clone was detected once. This chain connects TRBV13 to TRBJ2-7; possibly TRBD2 for D (6 bases). Trimming pared 5 bases from V and 0 bases from J, leaving 11 bases between. This CDR3 has 14 residues. CDR1 is PRHDT, CDR2 FYEKMQ, per germline (reference sequence). In nucleotides, the CDR3 is TGTGCCAGCAGCCCCCGGGGGAACTCCTACGAGCAGTACTTC. This codes for CASSPRGNSYEQYF.

This chain joins TRBV5-1 and TRBJ2-1, with D possibly being TRBD1 (5 bases). The germline gives CDR1 SGHRS, CDR2 YFSETQ. Trimming left V 0 bases short and J 9 bases short, with 7 bases between. CDR3 length: 12 residues. The CDR3 sequence is CASSLEQVEQFF. CDR3 sequence (DNA): TGCGCCAGCAGCTTGGAACAGGTTGAGCAGTTCTTC.

The chain recombines TRBV28 with TRBJ2-7; tentatively, D is TRBD2 (5 bases). The germline V gene has CDR1 MDHEN and CDR2 SYDVKM. The CDR3 consists of 11 residues. The germline V and J ends were trimmed by 5 bases and 7 bases, with 9 bases remaining between them. The CDR3 sequence: CASSNQREQYF. CDR3 bases: TGTGCCAGCAGTAACCAGCGGGAGCAGTACTTC. The whole variable domain, remainder taken from reference TRBV28 and TRBJ2-7, is DVKVTQSSRYLVKRTGEKVFLECVQDMDHENMFWYRQDPGLGLRLIYFSYDVKMKEKGDIPEGYSVSREKKERFSLILESASTNQTSMYLCASSNQREQYFGPGTRLTVT.

This sequence joins TRBV6-1 and TRBJ2-3; 11 bases line up with TRBD2. Germline CDR1 and CDR2: MNHNS and SASEGT. The CDR3 is 15 residues long. The V gene end was trimmed by 3 bases and the J gene end by 4 bases; junction bases not matched to a gene: 3. The CDR3 nucleotides are TGTGCCAGCAGTGATCTAGCGGGAGGTGCAGATACGCAGTATTTT. Protein product: CASSDLAGGADTQYF.

The V call is TRBV5-1, the J call TRBJ2-3; the D is unclear. Trimming left V 4 bases short and J 2 bases short, with 5 bases between. Germline CDR1 and CDR2: SGHRS and YFSETQ. The CDR3 covers 12 residues. In nucleotides, the CDR3 is TGCGCCAGCAGCCTCCCCACAGATACGCAGTATTTT. It specifies CASSLPTDTQYF. The variable domain in full, with the rest retrieved from reference TRBV5-1 and TRBJ2-3, is KAGVTQTPRYLIKTRGQQVTLSCSPISGHRSVSWYQQTPGQGLQFLFEYFSETQRNKGNFPGRFSGRQFSNSRSEMNVSTLELGDSALYLCASSLPTDTQYFGPGTRLTVL.

The chain links TRBV29-1 to TRBJ1-1, with unresolved D. Germline V gene sequence: CDR1 SQVTM, CDR2 ANQGSEA. Trimming took 3 bases from V and 4 from J, leaving 12 bases between them. This CDR3 has 13 residues. The CDR3 region has the DNA TGCAGCGTTGATGGTGCGGAGACCACTGAAGCTTTCTTT. This translates into CSVDGAETTEAFF.

This chain connects TRBV6-5 to TRBJ1-2; 8 nucleotides align to TRBD1. CDR1 and CDR2 (germline): MNHEY, SVGAGI. Trimming at V came to 5 bases and at J to 4 bases, leaving 6 bases not matched to a gene. The CDR3 is made up of 14 amino acids. This CDR3 reads CASSPRQGSYGYTF. In nucleotides, the CDR3 is TGTGCCAGCAGTCCAAGACAGGGGAGCTATGGCTACACCTTC.

The chain combines TRBV6-1 with TRBJ1-2; tentative D call: TRBD1 (5 bases). V lost 2 bases and J lost 7, with 11 bases in between. The CDR3 runs to 13 residues. Germline values: CDR1 MNHNS, CDR2 SASEGT. The CDR3 DNA sequence: TGTGCCAGCAGTGAAATGGGGCTCGGTGGCTACACCTTC. Residues: CASSEMGLGGYTF.

The CDR3 DNA sequence: TGTGCCAGCAGCCCTAGGAGGTTAGCCGGTATCAATGAGCAGTTCTTC. Its translation is CASSPRRLAGINEQFF. This sequence joins TRBV7-2 and TRBJ2-1, with D perhaps TRBD2 (5 bases). V lost 5 bases and J lost 6, with 20 bases in between. Germline CDR1 reads SGHTA; CDR2 reads FQGNSA. The CDR3 has 16 residues. Supplemented by reference TRBV7-2 and TRBJ2-1, the full variable domain reads GAGVSQSPSNKVTEKGKDVELRCDPISGHTALYWYRQSLGQGLEFLIYFQGNSAPDKSGLPSDRFSAERTGGSVSTLTIQRTQQEDSAVYLCASSPRRLAGINEQFFGPGTRLTVL.

This clone was recorded only once. The chain carries TRBV5-8 and TRBJ1-2; 7 nucleotides match TRBD1. The CDR3 extends over 13 amino acids. Unmatched junction bases numbered 4, after V lost 4 bases and J lost 4 bases. From germline, CDR1 is SGHTS and CDR2 YDEGEE. For the CDR3, the DNA is TGTGCCAGCAGCCCCGGACAGGTCTATGGCTACACCTTC. As protein: CASSPGQVYGYTF. The full variable domain, rest sourced from reference TRBV5-8 and TRBJ1-2, is EAGVTQSPTHLIKTRGQQATLRCSPISGHTSVYWYQQALGLGLQFLLWYDEGEERNRGNFPPRFSGRQFPNYSSELNVNALELEDSALYLCASSPGQVYGYTFGSGTRLTVV.

The V call is TRBV30, the J call TRBJ2-7; maybe TRBD2 (5 bases). CDR1 is GTSNPN and CDR2 is SVGIG in the germline V gene (reference sequence). CDR3 length equals 12 residues. Trimming took off 1 base at V and 6 bases at J, with 10 bases between the two ends. The chain's CDR3 is CAWSAGYLEQYF. CDR3 coding DNA: TGTGCCTGGAGTGCGGGGTATCTCGAGCAGTACTTC.